This passage covers 16 T cell receptor beta chains from one sample sequenced in a study of T cells in Graves' hyperthyroidism and ophthalmopathy (dated by TCRdb to about 2019). Library creation used multiplex PCR. Sequencing took place on an Illumina HiSeq 2000. TCR beta CDR3 regions were amplified from RNA transcripts. A first-round RT-PCR of the TCR CDR3 used the HTBI primer set with the Qiagen OneStep RT-PCR kit. TCRdb applied fastp at Q25 and MiXCR to the public reads, then kept only in-frame beta chains. Rows are combined by CDR3 protein, so each entry shows the most common genes and DNA. The sample records roughly 380,000 distinct CDR3 sequences, roughly 14% of which are singletons. The ten largest clonotypes hold less than 25% of the sample. Sample: blood. The receptor source for this set is a young man with Graves' hyperthyroidism that later progressed to Graves' ophthalmopathy.

This clonotype was seen at least ten times. The chain carries TRBV10-3 and TRBJ1-1; D possibly corresponds to TRBD1 (6 bases). The CDR3 contains 14 residues. V dropped 6 bases and J dropped 3 bases, with 14 bases sitting between them. Looked up from germline, CDR1 is ENHRY and CDR2 is SYGVKD. This CDR3 is CAISKLQGDTEAFF. As DNA, the CDR3 is TGTGCCATCAGCAAATTACAGGGCGACACTGAAGCTTTCTTT.

This clonotype has a handful of counts. This chain uses TRBV5-1 with TRBJ2-1; perhaps TRBD1 as D (6 bases). The CDR3 spans 15 residues. Germline V gene lookup returns CDR1 SGHRS and CDR2 YFSETQ. Trimming cost V 4 bases and J 3 bases, with 14 bases left between them. Written as DNA, the CDR3 is TGCGCCAGCAGCCCCGCACAGGGCCGCTACAATGAGCAGTTCTTC. Residues: CASSPAQGRYNEQFF.

A few counts support this clonotype. This chain connects TRBV28 to TRBJ2-7; D unclear. CDR1 and CDR2 from the germline V gene are MDHEN and SYDVKM. The CDR3 extends over 13 amino acids. V lost 8 bases to trimming and J lost 2 bases, with 13 bases between them. The CDR3 DNA is TGTGCCAGCGGACCCGGACGTCCCTACGAGCAGTACTTC. Translation: CASGPGRPYEQYF.

For this clonotype: A much more abundant neighbour one base away suggests this may be a read error. The chain links TRBV5-1 to TRBJ2-7, with D maybe TRBD2 (5 bases). The CDR3 has 14 residues. The germline CDR1 and CDR2 sequences are SGHRS and YFSETQ. CDR3 in DNA: TGCGCCACCAGCCCGGGGATTGGGAGCTACGAGCAGTACTTC. Translated: CATSPGIGSYEQYF.

This clonotype was seen only a few times. The chain recombines TRBV13 with TRBJ2-2; TRBD2 is a possible D gene (6 bases). The germline V and J ends were trimmed by 4 bases and 6 bases, with 12 bases remaining between them. Germline lookup yields CDR1 PRHDT and CDR2 FYEKMQ (reference sequence). The CDR3 covers 14 residues. CDR3 DNA sequence: TGTGCCAGCAGCTACCCGGGGGTCTCCGGGGAGCTGTTTTTT. Translation gives CASSYPGVSGELFF.

The chain joins TRBV30 to TRBJ1-2; TRBD1 is a possible D gene (5 bases). The CDR3 loop spans 13 amino acids. Germline assignment: CDR1 GTSNPN and CDR2 SVGIG (reference sequence). The germline V and J ends were trimmed by 0 bases and 7 bases, with 12 bases remaining between them. As DNA, the CDR3 is TGTGCCTGGAGTGTCGGCCAGGGAGGTGGCTACACCTTC. Its translation: CAWSVGQGGGYTF.

This clonotype was detected ten times or more. CDR3 DNA: TGTGCCAGCAGTTTACGGGGGCCTCTAACTGGCTACACCTTC. Amino acids: CASSLRGPLTGYTF. The chain employs TRBV27 and TRBJ1-2, with a weak D call TRBD1 (6 bases). This CDR3 spans 14 amino acids. Trimming shortened V by 2 bases and J by 7 bases, and 14 bases separated the two germline ends. Germline CDR1 and CDR2: MNHEY and SMNVEV (reference sequence).

This clonotype was recorded many times. The chain combines TRBV10-1 with TRBJ2-3, with TRBD1 matching over 7 bases. Germline V gives CDR1 WNHNN, CDR2 SYGVQD (reference sequence). V was pared by 3 bases and J by 0 bases, with 0 bases of the junction left unmatched. The CDR3 length is 14 residues. The CDR3 protein is CASSDRGSTDTQYF. CDR3 DNA sequence: TGCGCCAGCAGTGACAGGGGGAGCACAGATACGCAGTATTTT.

This clonotype showed up many times. The chain combines TRBV18 with TRBJ2-3, with D maybe TRBD2 (6 bases). Trimming took 2 bases from V and 1 from J, leaving 10 bases between them. The CDR3 spans 15 residues. Germline V gene data show CDR1 as KGHSH and CDR2 as LQKENI. The CDR3 bases are TGTGCCAGCTCACCAGAGGGACTTCGCACAGATACGCAGTATTTT. Translating it yields CASSPEGLRTDTQYF.

This clonotype was seen many times. The chain joins TRBV20-1 to TRBJ1-2; TRBD1 is a possible D gene (5 bases). The germline V gene encodes CDR1 DFQATT and CDR2 SNEGSKA (reference sequence). CDR3 length: 13 amino acids. V dropped 6 bases and J dropped 4 bases, with 15 bases sitting between them. CDR3 sequence reads: CSAQENAGYGYTF. In DNA, the CDR3 is TGCAGTGCACAGGAGAACGCAGGCTATGGCTACACCTTC.

Many counts were recorded for this clonotype. This chain links TRBV12-3 or TRBV12-4 with TRBJ1-4; D not certain. This CDR3 has 14 residues. V gave up 3 bases and J gave up 0 bases, with 5 bases separating them. The CDR3 region has the DNA TGTGCCAGCAGTTTCAGACCAACTAATGAAAAACTGTTTTTT. As protein: CASSFRPTNEKLFF.

This clonotype has just a few counts. The chain has TRBV4-1 and TRBJ2-7, with D possibly matching TRBD2 (5 bases). This CDR3 comprises 14 residues. Germline V gives CDR1 MGHRA, CDR2 YSYEKL. Trimming pared 4 bases from V and 2 bases from J, leaving 12 bases between. In nucleotides, the CDR3 is TGCGCCAGCAGCCCCGGGGTAGGAGCCTACGAGCAGTACTTC. Its translation is CASSPGVGAYEQYF.

This clonotype was counted at least ten times. The chain couples TRBV2 to TRBJ1-6; D unclear. Germline V CDR1 and CDR2: SNHLY, FYNNEI. Between the trimmed V and J ends, which lost 1 base and 4 bases, there was a span of 5 bases. The CDR3 covers 14 residues. Here the CDR3 DNA reads TGTGCCAGCAGTGAAGTGGGGTATAATTCACCCCTCCACTTT. It encodes CASSEVGYNSPLHF.

This clonotype was counted many times. The V gene is TRBV6-1, the J gene TRBJ1-1, with D hard to call. Per germline, CDR1 MNHNS and CDR2 SASEGT. The length of the CDR3 is 14 residues. The V end was cut by 3 bases, the J end by 0 bases, with 8 bases between. The DNA for the CDR3 is TGTGCCAGCAGTGAGGAGGTCATGAACACTGAAGCTTTCTTT. This translates into CASSEEVMNTEAFF.

This clonotype was recorded many times. The chain links TRBV20-1 to TRBJ1-1; unclear D gene. Trimming shortened V by 0 bases and J by 4 bases, and 12 bases separated the two germline ends. Germline CDR1 reads DFQATT; CDR2 reads SNEGSKA (reference sequence). The CDR3 loop spans 14 amino acids. The chain's CDR3 is CSARDWTLGTEAFF. DNA of the CDR3: TGCAGTGCTAGAGATTGGACCCTCGGCACTGAAGCTTTCTTT.

Ten or more counts support this clonotype. The chain recombines TRBV5-6 with TRBJ2-1, with D tentatively TRBD2 (5 bases). The V gene's germline CDR1 is SGHDT and CDR2 YYEEEE. The V gene lost 2 bases and the J gene lost 3 bases, with 15 bases spanning the gap. This CDR3 is 16 amino acids long. The CDR3 here is CASSFQLGESYNEQFF. The CDR3 coding sequence is TGTGCCAGCAGCTTTCAACTCGGGGAAAGCTACAATGAGCAGTTCTTC.